This T cell receptor (beta chain) was identified in a study of blood T cell repertoires in COVID-19. Background on the study: T cells, B-cell-depleted T cells, or PBMCs provided the cDNA or gDNA that served as material.

The length of the CDR3 is 14 residues. Trimming stripped 3 bases from V and 1 base from J, with 9 bases between. Germline V lookup: CDR1 ENHRY, CDR2 SYGVKD. This clone has just a few counts. Clones were sequenced by immunoSEQ multiplex PCR, and TCRdb holds only the in-frame ones, with some missing. The repertoire holds roughly 150,000 clones, with around 83% as singletons. This clonotype was sampled from a man between 65 and 79 years old who had recovered from COVID-19. The sample taken for sequencing was peripheral blood. The chain has TRBV10-3 and TRBJ1-1; tentatively, D is TRBD1 (6 bases). The CDR3 DNA is TGTGCCATCAGTGATCAACAGGGGAACACTGAAGCTTTCTTT. It translates to CAISDQQGNTEAFF.